The present T cell receptor (beta chain) was sequenced within a study of T cell repertoires in cytomegalovirus infection. Study context: TCR beta signatures that were public indicated CMV infection and matching HLA type. Study-wide results and limits: Accumulated public TCR beta family frequency recognized individuals carrying CMV together with the relevant HLA. The study found HLA-C-restricted CMV-specific TCR beta clonotypes dominating the ex vivo response.

As to this clonotype: Its antigen is as yet unknown.

In TCRdb, the reads were re-called with MiXCR into one record per CDR3 protein. The sample comprises about 700,000 distinct CDR3 sequences, roughly a third of which are singletons, and 18% rests with the top ten. The CDR3 has 14 residues. The junction had 6 bases not matched to a gene; V was cut back by 8 bases and J by 7 bases. CDR1 SGHTA and CDR2 FQGNSA come from the germline V gene. The V gene is TRBV7-2, the J gene TRBJ2-2; 11 nucleotides align to TRBD2. The clonotype was recovered from a human donor in good health (CMV status not recorded). Some clones in this sample may be carry-over from other donors' samples. The sample was cultured PBMCs, taken from culture after CMV antigen stimulation. CDR3 sequence: CASGSGRAIGELFF. Written as DNA, the CDR3 is TGTGCCAGCGGTAGCGGGAGGGCCATCGGGGAGCTGTTTTTT.